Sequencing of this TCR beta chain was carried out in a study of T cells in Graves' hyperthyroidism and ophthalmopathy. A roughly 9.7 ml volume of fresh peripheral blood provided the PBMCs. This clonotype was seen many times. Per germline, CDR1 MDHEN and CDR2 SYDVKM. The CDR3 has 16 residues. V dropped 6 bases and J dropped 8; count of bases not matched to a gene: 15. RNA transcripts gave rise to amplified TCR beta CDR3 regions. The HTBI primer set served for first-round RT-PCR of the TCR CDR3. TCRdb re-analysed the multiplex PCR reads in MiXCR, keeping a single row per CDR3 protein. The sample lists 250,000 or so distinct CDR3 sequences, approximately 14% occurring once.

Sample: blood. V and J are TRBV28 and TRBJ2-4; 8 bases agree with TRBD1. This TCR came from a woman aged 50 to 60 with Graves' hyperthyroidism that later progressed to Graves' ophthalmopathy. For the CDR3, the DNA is TGTGCCAGCAGCTATGACAGGGGCGTTATTATGGACATTCAGTACTTC. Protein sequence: CASSYDRGVIMDIQYF.